This paragraph covers one T cell receptor (beta chain) sequence. What it binds is not known. The sample is drawn from a study of CD8 T cells in ankylosing spondylitis. This CDR3 contains 16 residues. The V gene end was trimmed by 4 bases and the J gene end by 6 bases; junction bases not matched to a gene: 12. Scientists made TCR beta libraries using quantitative 5'-RACE with molecular barcodes. TCRdb independently ran MiXCR on the 5' RACE reads; one entry per CDR3 protein. The table lists approximately 400,000 distinct CDR3 sequences, 15% to 20% of them singletons. Points from the study as a whole: Ankylosing spondylitis blood appeared to carry a characteristic TCR beta motif of roughly eight highly homologous variants. CD8+ by phenotype, disease-linked clones were relatively rare in peripheral blood.

Sequencing was carried out using blood, either unsorted or a sorted T cell fraction (not recorded which). The receptor comes from a male donor with ankylosing spondylitis. J is TRBJ2-4 and V is TRBV12-3 or TRBV12-4; 7 bases are shared with TRBD1. CDR3 protein: CASSWTGGAALNIQYF. For the CDR3, the DNA is TGTGCCAGCAGTTGGACAGGTGGGGCGGCCCTAAACATTCAGTACTTC.